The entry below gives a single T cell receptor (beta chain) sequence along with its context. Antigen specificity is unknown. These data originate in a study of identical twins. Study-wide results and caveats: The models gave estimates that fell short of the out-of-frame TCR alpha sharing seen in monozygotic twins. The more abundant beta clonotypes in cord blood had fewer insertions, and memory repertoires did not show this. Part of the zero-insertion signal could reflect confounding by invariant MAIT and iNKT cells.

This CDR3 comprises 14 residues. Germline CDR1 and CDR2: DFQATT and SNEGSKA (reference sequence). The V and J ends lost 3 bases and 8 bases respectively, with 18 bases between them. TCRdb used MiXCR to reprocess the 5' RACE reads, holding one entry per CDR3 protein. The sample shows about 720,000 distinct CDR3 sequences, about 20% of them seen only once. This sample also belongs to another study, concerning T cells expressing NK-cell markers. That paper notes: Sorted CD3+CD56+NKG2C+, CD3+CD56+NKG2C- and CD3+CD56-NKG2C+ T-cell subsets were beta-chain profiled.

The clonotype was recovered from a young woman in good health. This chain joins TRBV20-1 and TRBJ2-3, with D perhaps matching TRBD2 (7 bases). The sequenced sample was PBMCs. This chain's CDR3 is CSASGGPPSATQYF. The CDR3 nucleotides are TGCAGTGCTAGCGGGGGGCCCCCTTCGGCTACGCAGTATTTT.